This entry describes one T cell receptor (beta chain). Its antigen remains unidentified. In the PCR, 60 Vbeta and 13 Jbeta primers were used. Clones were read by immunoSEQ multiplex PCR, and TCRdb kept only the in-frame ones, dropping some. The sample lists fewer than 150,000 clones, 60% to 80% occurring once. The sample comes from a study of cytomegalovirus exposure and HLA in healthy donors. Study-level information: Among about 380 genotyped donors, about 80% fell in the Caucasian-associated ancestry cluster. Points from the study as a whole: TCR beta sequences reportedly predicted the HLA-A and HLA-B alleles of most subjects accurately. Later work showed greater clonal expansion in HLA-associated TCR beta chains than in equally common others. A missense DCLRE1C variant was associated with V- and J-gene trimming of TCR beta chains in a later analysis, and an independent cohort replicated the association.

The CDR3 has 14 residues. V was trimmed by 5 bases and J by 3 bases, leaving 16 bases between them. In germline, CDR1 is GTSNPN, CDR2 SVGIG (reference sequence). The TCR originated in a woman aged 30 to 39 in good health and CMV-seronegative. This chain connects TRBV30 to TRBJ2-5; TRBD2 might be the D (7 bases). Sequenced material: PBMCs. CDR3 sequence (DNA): TGTGCCTGGGGGGGGGACACGGAGAAAGAGACCCAGTACTTC. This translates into CAWGGDTEKETQYF. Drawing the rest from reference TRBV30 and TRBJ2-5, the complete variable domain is SQTIHQWPATLVQPVGSPLSLECTVEGTSNPNLYWYRQAAGRGLQLLFYSVGIGQISSEVPQNLSASRPQDRQFILSSKKLLLSDSGFYLCAWGGDTEKETQYFGPGTRLLVL.